These T cell receptor beta chains were read from a single sample in a study of response to subunit inactivated influenza vaccine. MiXCR, run by TCRdb on the RT-PCR reads, gives a single entry per CDR3 protein. In the table there are some 550,000 distinct CDR3 sequences, under 25% of which are singletons. The sample also formed part of further work on T cells expressing NK-cell markers.

Sequencing used CD4+ T cells sorted from PBMCs, obtained 11 to 12 days after vaccination. All receptors come from a man aged 50 to 60 who received an inactivated influenza vaccine. Both conserved end residues are part of each CDR3. A D gene is named only where the DNA matches it firmly. The size of a clone is reported for some rows only, either as once, few or many, or as a class for expanded clones.

size,J,V,D,DNA,CDR3
few,TRBJ2-7,TRBV19,-,TGTGCCAGTAGTATATCCCCCAGGCCCTACTACGAGCAGTACTTC,CASSISPRPYYEQYF
few,TRBJ2-5,TRBV20-1,-,TGCAGTGCTAGTGATATCCGGGGGACCCAGTACTTC,CSASDIRGTQYF
-,TRBJ2-7,TRBV6-1,-,TGTGCCAGCAGTGCCGGGGCCTTGCTCTACGAGCAGTACTTC,CASSAGALLYEQYF
few,TRBJ1-5,TRBV20-1,-,TGCAGTGCCGGCGGGGGCGGGTTACAGCCCCAGCATTTT,CSAGGGGLQPQHF
-,TRBJ2-5,TRBV19,-,TGTGCCAGTAGTCCTAGAGGTCGGGACCAAGAGACCCAGTACTTC,CASSPRGRDQETQYF
-,TRBJ2-5,TRBV2,-,TGTGCCAGCACACCAGAGCAGGGTATGGGGACCCAGTACTTC,CASTPEQGMGTQYF
-,TRBJ2-2,TRBV10-3,TRBD1,TGTGCCATCAGTAGACAGGGGTTGGCCGGGGAGCTGTTTTTT,CAISRQGLAGELFF
-,TRBJ1-1,TRBV29-1,-,TGCAGCGTTGAAGGCAGGGCGAACACTGAAGCTTTCTTT,CSVEGRANTEAFF
-,TRBJ2-5,TRBV9,-,TGTGCCAGCAGCGTAGCAAGGGATGGAGGGGGTCCAGAGACCCAGTACTTC,CASSVARDGGGPETQYF
-,TRBJ1-6,TRBV10-3,TRBD1,TGTGCCATCAGACCTGGACAGGGATATAATTCACCCCTCCACTTT,CAIRPGQGYNSPLHF
-,TRBJ2-3,TRBV29-1,-,TGCAGCGTGGATCAAGTTTGGGCAGATACGCAGTATTTT,CSVDQVWADTQYF
-,TRBJ2-2,TRBV5-1,TRBD2,TGCGCCAGCAGCTTATCGCTAGCGGGAGAACTCGGGGAGCTGTTTTTT,CASSLSLAGELGELFF
few,TRBJ2-5,TRBV15,-,TGTGCCACCAGCAGAGCTTTGGACGAGACCCAGTACTTC,CATSRALDETQYF
-,TRBJ2-7,TRBV15,-,TGTGCCACCGGGCCGGCGGCCGGCGAGCAGTACTTC,CATGPAAGEQYF
few,TRBJ2-5,TRBV10-1,-,TGCGCCAGCAGTGACCTACTCCCGGGGTCTCAAGAGACCCAGTACTTC,CASSDLLPGSQETQYF
once,TRBJ2-7,TRBV21-1,-,TGTGCCAGCAGCAAAAAGCCCTCCACCTCTGGGACGAGGGAGCAGTACTTC,CASSKKPSTSGTREQYF
-,TRBJ1-1,TRBV6-1,-,TGTGCCAGCAGTGATGTACTCCGAGGGCCTGAAGCTTTCTTT,CASSDVLRGPEAFF
-,TRBJ2-7,TRBV12-3/TRBV12-4,-,TGTGCCAGCAGTAATCTACAGGGATACGAGCAGTACTTC,CASSNLQGYEQYF